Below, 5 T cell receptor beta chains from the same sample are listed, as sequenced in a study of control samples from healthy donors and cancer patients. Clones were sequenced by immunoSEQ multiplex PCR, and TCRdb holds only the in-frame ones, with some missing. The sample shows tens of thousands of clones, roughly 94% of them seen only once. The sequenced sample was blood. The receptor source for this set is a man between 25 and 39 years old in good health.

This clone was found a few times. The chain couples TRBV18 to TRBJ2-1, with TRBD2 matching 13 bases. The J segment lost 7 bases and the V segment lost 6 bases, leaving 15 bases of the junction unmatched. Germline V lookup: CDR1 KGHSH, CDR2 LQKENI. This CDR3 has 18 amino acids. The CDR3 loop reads CASSIILAGGPTRNEQFF. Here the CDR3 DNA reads TGTGCCAGCTCGATAATACTAGCGGGAGGGCCAACGAGGAATGAGCAGTTCTTC.

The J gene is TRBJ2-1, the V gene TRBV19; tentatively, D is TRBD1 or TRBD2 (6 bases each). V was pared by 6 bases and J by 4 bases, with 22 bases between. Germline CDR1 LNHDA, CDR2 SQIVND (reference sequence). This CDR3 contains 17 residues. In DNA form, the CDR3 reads TGTGCCAGTAGCCGGACCCTAGGAGGGACACTATACAATGAGCAGTTCTTC. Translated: CASSRTLGGTLYNEQFF.

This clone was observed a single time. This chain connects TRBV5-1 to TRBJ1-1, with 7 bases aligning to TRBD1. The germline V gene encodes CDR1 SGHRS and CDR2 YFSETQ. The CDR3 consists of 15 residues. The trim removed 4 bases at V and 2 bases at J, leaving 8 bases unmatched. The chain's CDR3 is CASSGPGTVNTEAFF. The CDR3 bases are TGCGCCAGCAGCGGACCTGGGACAGTCAACACTGAAGCTTTCTTT.

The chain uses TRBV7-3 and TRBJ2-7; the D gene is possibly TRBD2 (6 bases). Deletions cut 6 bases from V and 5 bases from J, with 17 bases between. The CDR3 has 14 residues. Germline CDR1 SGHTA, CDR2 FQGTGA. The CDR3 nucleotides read TGTGCCAGCAGTCCCCCCGGGAGTCACAACGAGCAGTACTTC. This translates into CASSPPGSHNEQYF.

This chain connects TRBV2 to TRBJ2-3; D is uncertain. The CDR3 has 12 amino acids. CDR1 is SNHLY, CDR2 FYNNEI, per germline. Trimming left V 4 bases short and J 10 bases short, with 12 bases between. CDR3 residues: CASSGWNWSQYF. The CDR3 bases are TGTGCCAGCAGTGGGTGGAATTGGTCGCAGTATTTT.